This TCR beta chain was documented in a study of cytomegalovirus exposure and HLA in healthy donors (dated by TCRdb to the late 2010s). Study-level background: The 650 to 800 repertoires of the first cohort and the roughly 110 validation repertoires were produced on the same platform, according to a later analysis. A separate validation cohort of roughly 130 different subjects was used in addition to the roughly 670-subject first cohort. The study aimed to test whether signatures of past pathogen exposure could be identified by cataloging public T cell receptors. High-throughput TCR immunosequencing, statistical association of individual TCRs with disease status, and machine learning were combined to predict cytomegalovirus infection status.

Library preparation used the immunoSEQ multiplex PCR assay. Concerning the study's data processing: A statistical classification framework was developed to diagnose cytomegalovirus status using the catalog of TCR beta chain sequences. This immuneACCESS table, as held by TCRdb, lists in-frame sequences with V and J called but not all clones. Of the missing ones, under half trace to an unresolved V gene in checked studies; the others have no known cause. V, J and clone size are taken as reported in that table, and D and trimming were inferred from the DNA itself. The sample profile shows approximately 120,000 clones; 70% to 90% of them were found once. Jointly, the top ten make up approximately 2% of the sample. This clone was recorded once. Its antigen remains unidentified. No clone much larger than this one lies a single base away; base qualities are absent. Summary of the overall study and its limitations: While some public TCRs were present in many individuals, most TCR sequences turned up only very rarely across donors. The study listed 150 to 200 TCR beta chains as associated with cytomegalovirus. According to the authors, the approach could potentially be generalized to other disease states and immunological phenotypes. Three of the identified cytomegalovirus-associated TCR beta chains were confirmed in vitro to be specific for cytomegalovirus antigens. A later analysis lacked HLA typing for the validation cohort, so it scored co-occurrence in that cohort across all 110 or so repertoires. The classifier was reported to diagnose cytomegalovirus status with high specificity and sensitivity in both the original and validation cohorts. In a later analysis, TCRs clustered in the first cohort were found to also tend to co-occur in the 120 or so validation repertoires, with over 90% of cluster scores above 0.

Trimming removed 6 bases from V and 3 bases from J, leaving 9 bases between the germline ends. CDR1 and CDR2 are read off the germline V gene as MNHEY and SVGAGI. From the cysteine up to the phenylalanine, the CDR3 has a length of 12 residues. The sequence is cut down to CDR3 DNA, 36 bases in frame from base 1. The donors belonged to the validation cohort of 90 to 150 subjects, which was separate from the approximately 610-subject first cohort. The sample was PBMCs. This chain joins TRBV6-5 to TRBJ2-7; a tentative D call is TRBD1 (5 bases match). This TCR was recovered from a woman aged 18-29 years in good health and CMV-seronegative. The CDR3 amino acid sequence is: CASSYQGYEQYF. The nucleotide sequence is TGTGCCAGCAGCTACCAGGGCTACGAGCAGTACTTC.